This T cell receptor beta chain was found in a study of blood T cell repertoires in COVID-19. Study-level information: COVID-19 samples, acute and convalescent, were from the United States, Italy and Spain. The analysed material was cDNA or gDNA that came from T cells, B-cell-depleted T cells, or PBMCs.

This CDR3 has 14 amino acids. V was pared by 6 bases and J by 10 bases, with 9 bases of the junction left unmatched. Germline CDR1 and CDR2: MNHEY and SVGAGI. In the original processing: Cell counts per sample came from amplifying reference gene primers. Repertoires were generated with immunoSEQ multiplex PCR, while TCRdb's copy carries only in-frame clones and drops some. V and J calls and clone size follow that table, whereas D and trimming were derived from the DNA. The sample carries roughly 87,000 clones, 60% to 80% recorded once. The TCR was taken from an elderly woman with acute or convalescent COVID-19. The chain employs TRBV6-5 and TRBJ1-6; 7 nucleotides line up with TRBD1. Material for sequencing was peripheral blood. The CDR3 DNA reads TGTGCCAGCAGCAAGGGGGCGCTGGGATCACCCCTCCACTTT. It is translated as CASSKGALGSPLHF.